Following are 30 T cell receptor beta chains from one sample sequenced in a study of blood T cell repertoires in COVID-19. Using immunoSEQ multiplex PCR, the repertoire was profiled, and TCRdb retains in-frame clones only, with some absent. The repertoire holds over 65,000 clones, with approximately 90% as singletons. Source material: peripheral blood. These receptors were obtained from a woman older than 75 with acute or convalescent COVID-19.

The chain employs TRBV19 and TRBJ1-5; tentatively, D is TRBD1 (5 bases). Germline V gives CDR1 LNHDA, CDR2 SQIVND (reference sequence). Trimming shortened V by 8 bases and J by 4 bases, and 12 bases separated the two germline ends. The CDR3 is 13 amino acids. The CDR3 region is CASEDRRNQPQHF. CDR3 DNA sequence: TGTGCCAGTGAAGACAGAAGGAATCAGCCCCAGCATTTT.

This chain connects TRBV15 to TRBJ2-1; D call uncertain. Germline CDR1 reads LNHNV; CDR2 reads YYDKDF (reference sequence). The CDR3 has 14 residues. Between the trimmed V and J ends, which lost 0 bases and 7 bases, there was a span of 10 bases. The CDR3 coding sequence is TGTGCCACCAGCAGAGAAATTGGCAGGAATGAGCAGTTCTTC. Translated, it gives CATSREIGRNEQFF.

The chain joins TRBV7-9 to TRBJ2-3; 8 bases map to TRBD2. In germline, CDR1 is SEHNR, CDR2 FQNEAQ (reference sequence). Losses at the gene ends were 5 bases for V and 5 bases for J; bases not matched to a gene: 9. CDR3 length equals 15 residues. The CDR3 bases are TGTGCCAGCAGCCTCTCCGGGGGGGCCCTAGATACGCAGTATTTT. It specifies CASSLSGGALDTQYF.

The chain employs TRBV30 and TRBJ1-5, with 9 bases matching TRBD1. V dropped 1 base and J dropped 1; count of bases not matched to a gene: 17. The CDR3 runs 20 residues. The germline gives CDR1 GTSNPN, CDR2 SVGIG (reference sequence). The CDR3 loop is CAWSDTRDRVFAVSNQPQHF. DNA of the CDR3: TGTGCCTGGAGTGACACCCGGGACAGGGTTTTCGCGGTGAGCAATCAGCCCCAGCATTTT. The whole variable domain, remainder taken from reference TRBV30 and TRBJ1-5, is SQTIHQWPATLVQPVGSPLSLECTVEGTSNPNLYWYRQAAGRGLQLLFYSVGIGQISSEVPQNLSASRPQDRQFILSSKKLLLSDSGFYLCAWSDTRDRVFAVSNQPQHFGDGTRLSIL.

The table lists this clone with a few counts. V and J are TRBV7-8 and TRBJ1-2; a weak D match, TRBD1 (6 bases). Germline CDR1 reads SGHVS; CDR2 reads FQNEAQ. The CDR3 consists of 15 residues. Trimming shortened V by 5 bases and J by 2 bases, and 15 bases separated the two germline ends. CDR3 sequence reads: CASSTSTGANYGYTF. DNA of the CDR3: TGTGCCAGCAGCACTTCGACAGGCGCCAACTATGGCTACACCTTC.

This sequence joins TRBV9 and TRBJ1-3; D remains unclear. V shed 0 bases and J shed 0 bases, with 13 bases lying between them. Germline CDR1 and CDR2: SGDLS and YYNGEE. The CDR3 has 17 residues. The CDR3: CASSVGEWQASGNTIYF. The CDR3 nucleotides read TGTGCCAGCAGCGTAGGAGAGTGGCAGGCCTCTGGAAACACCATATATTTT. The whole variable domain, remainder taken from reference TRBV9 and TRBJ1-3, is DSGVTQTPKHLITATGQRVTLRCSPRSGDLSVYWYQQSLDQGLQFLIQYYNGEERAKGNILERFSAQQFPDLHSELNLSSLELGDSALYFCASSVGEWQASGNTIYFGEGSWLTVV.

This chain links TRBV2 with TRBJ1-3, with D possibly being TRBD1 (5 bases). V was cut by 6 bases and J by 0 bases, with 12 bases left in between. This CDR3 comprises 15 residues. Per the germline V gene, CDR1 is SNHLY and CDR2 is FYNNEI. DNA for the CDR3: TGTGCCAGCAGACCAAACAGGTACTCTGGAAACACCATATATTTT. Translating it yields CASRPNRYSGNTIYF.

The V call is TRBV6-5, the J call TRBJ1-6; possibly TRBD1 for D (5 bases). Germline V gene data show CDR1 as MNHEY and CDR2 as SVGAGI. Between the trimmed V and J ends, which lost 6 bases and 5 bases, there was a span of 14 bases. The CDR3 has 15 residues. CDR3 DNA sequence: TGTGCCAGCAGGCCCGTGGGGCGGAATAATTCACCCCTCCACTTT. It encodes CASRPVGRNNSPLHF.

The count of this clone is one. The chain uses TRBV5-4 and TRBJ2-5; 8 positions match TRBD2. The CDR3 contains 15 residues. Germline-derived CDR1 and CDR2 are SGHNT and YYREEE (reference sequence). J lost 4 bases, V lost 2 bases, and 7 bases had no gene match. The CDR3 is CASSFHGGAGETQYF. CDR3 DNA sequence: TGTGCCAGCAGCTTCCACGGGGGGGCCGGAGAGACCCAGTACTTC.

The rearrangement joins TRBV28 to TRBJ1-5; 7 bases fit TRBD1. The CDR3 is 15 residues long. V trimming: 8 bases; J trimming: 4 bases; junction bases outside the gene matches: 11. CDR1 is MDHEN and CDR2 is SYDVKM in the germline V gene. The DNA for the CDR3 is TGTGCCAGCGGAACACAGGGGAAAGGAAATCAGCCCCAGCATTTT. Its protein is CASGTQGKGNQPQHF. Full variable domain (outside the CDR3, taken from reference TRBV28 and TRBJ1-5): DVKVTQSSRYLVKRTGEKVFLECVQDMDHENMFWYRQDPGLGLRLIYFSYDVKMKEKGDIPEGYSVSREKKERFSLILESASTNQTSMYLCASGTQGKGNQPQHFGDGTRLSIL.

The chain is built from TRBV6-1 and TRBJ1-2; possibly TRBD1 for D (5 bases). The CDR3 is 16 amino acids. Germline loops: CDR1 MNHNS, CDR2 SASEGT. Trimming left V 2 bases short and J 1 base short, with 14 bases between. As DNA, the CDR3 is TGTGCCAGCAGTGAAAGTGGTGGGGGGGGTAACTATGGCTACACCTTC. Protein: CASSESGGGGNYGYTF.

The J gene is TRBJ2-3, the V gene TRBV5-1, with D maybe TRBD1 (6 bases). The CDR3 length is 16 residues. The germline V and J ends were trimmed by 0 bases and 1 base, with 12 bases remaining between them. Germline lookup yields CDR1 SGHRS and CDR2 YFSETQ. CDR3 region: CASSLGRGRGTDTQYF. The CDR3 coding sequence is TGCGCCAGCAGCTTGGGCAGGGGCCGTGGCACAGATACGCAGTATTTT.

The chain employs TRBV28 and TRBJ1-2; D ambiguous. Trimming took off 5 bases at V and 4 bases at J, with 8 bases between the two ends. CDR3 length: 12 amino acids. Germline values: CDR1 MDHEN, CDR2 SYDVKM. The CDR3 loop is CASSEGVYGYTF. The CDR3 DNA is TGTGCCAGCAGTGAGGGAGTCTATGGCTACACCTTC.

The V gene is TRBV6-1, the J gene TRBJ1-6; 11 positions match TRBD1. This CDR3 contains 16 residues. Germline trimming cut 3 bases from V and 4 bases from J; bases unmatched to any gene: 2. CDR1 MNHNS and CDR2 SASEGT come from the germline V gene. DNA for the CDR3: TGTGCCAGCAGTGATAGGGACAGGGGGTATAATTCACCCCTCCACTTT. As protein: CASSDRDRGYNSPLHF.

The chain joins TRBV7-6 to TRBJ2-7; a weak D match, TRBD1 (5 bases). V was pared by 3 bases and J by 3 bases, with 12 bases between. Germline values: CDR1 SGHVS, CDR2 FNYEAQ. The CDR3 length is 14 residues. The chain's CDR3 is CASSLTETNYEQYF. CDR3 nucleotide sequence: TGTGCCAGCAGCTTGACAGAAACAAACTACGAGCAGTACTTC.

This chain connects TRBV2 to TRBJ1-2; D may be TRBD1 (6 bases). Trimming pared 3 bases from V and 7 bases from J, leaving 12 bases between. Germline CDR1 is SNHLY and CDR2 is FYNNEI. The CDR3 runs to 13 residues. CDR3 sequence (DNA): TGTGCCAGCAGTGAGGGGGCAGGGCCTGGCTACACCTTC. This codes for CASSEGAGPGYTF.

V is TRBV5-1 and J is TRBJ2-7; 9 bases match TRBD1. Germline-derived CDR1 and CDR2 are SGHRS and YFSETQ. The V segment lost 0 bases and the J segment 2 bases; nucleotides outside the gene matches: 3. The CDR3 runs 15 residues. CDR3 nucleotide sequence: TGCGCCAGCAGCTTGGGGGGACAGGGTCCCTACGAGCAGTACTTC. Residues: CASSLGGQGPYEQYF.

The CDR3 sequence: CASSQDLSGSEKLFF. CDR3 bases: TGCGCCAGCAGCCAAGATTTATCAGGGTCTGAAAAACTGTTTTTT. This rearrangement joins TRBV4-3 to TRBJ1-4, with D perhaps matching TRBD1 (5 bases). The CDR3 is 15 amino acids. Per germline, CDR1 LGHNA and CDR2 YSLEER. V lost 0 bases, J lost 7 bases, and 12 bases lay in between.

This clone was detected only once. J is TRBJ1-2 and V is TRBV4-1; TRBD1 might be the D (5 bases). Trimming pared 4 bases from V and 4 bases from J, leaving 16 bases between. This CDR3 spans 15 amino acids. Germline assignment: CDR1 MGHRA and CDR2 YSYEKL. The CDR3 DNA follows: TGCGCCAGCAGCCCCCGGGGGGGGGATGTCTATGGCTACACCTTC. It translates to CASSPRGGDVYGYTF.

The gene calls are TRBV19 and TRBJ2-3; 8 bases are shared with TRBD1. With V trimmed by 3 bases and J by 0 bases, 2 bases remained unmatched. The CDR3 covers 15 residues. Germline V gives CDR1 LNHDA, CDR2 SQIVND (reference sequence). The CDR3 DNA reads TGTGCCAGTAGTATCCGGGACAGGAGCACAGATACGCAGTATTTT. It codes for CASSIRDRSTDTQYF. Full variable domain (rest looked up from reference TRBV19 and TRBJ2-3): DGGITQSPKYLFRKEGQNVTLSCEQNLNHDAMYWYRQDPGQGLRLIYYSQIVNDFQKGDIAEGYSVSREKKESFPLTVTSAQKNPTAFYLCASSIRDRSTDTQYFGPGTRLTVL.

This clone has a single count. This chain links TRBV6-1 with TRBJ2-7; D not certain. The CDR3 sequence is 14 residues long. Germline V gene sequence: CDR1 MNHNS, CDR2 SASEGT. V dropped 2 bases and J dropped 6 bases, with 14 bases sitting between them. CDR3 bases: TGTGCCAGCAGTGAAATGGGCCAGGTTGGCGAGCAGTACTTC. This gives the protein CASSEMGQVGEQYF.

This clone was counted between two and nine times. The gene calls are TRBV3-1 (or the pseudogene TRBV3-2) and TRBJ1-4; D possibly corresponds to TRBD1 (6 bases). Germline CDR1 and CDR2: LGHDT and YNNKEL (reference sequence). The V end lost 0 bases, the J end lost 7 bases, and 12 bases lay between the germline ends. The CDR3 has 15 residues. The CDR3 coding sequence is TGTGCCAGCAGCCAAGATTGGGGGCCGGCTGAAAAACTGTTTTTT. It translates to CASSQDWGPAEKLFF.

The chain links TRBV4-2 to TRBJ1-5; D not resolved. Germline-derived CDR1 and CDR2 are LGHNA and YNFKEQ. The CDR3 loop spans 14 amino acids. The V gene lost 0 bases and the J gene lost 8 bases, with 11 bases spanning the gap. The CDR3 is CASSQEGPGEPQHF. The CDR3 nucleotides read TGTGCCAGCAGCCAAGAAGGCCCCGGAGAGCCCCAGCATTTT.

The genes are TRBV7-2 and TRBJ1-2; 10 bases fit TRBD1. Germline CDR1 reads SGHTA; CDR2 reads FQGNSA. V lost 6 bases, J lost 5 bases, and 3 bases stayed unmatched. This CDR3 has 13 residues. The CDR3 region is CASRRDRGYGYTF. CDR3 bases: TGTGCCAGCAGGCGGGACAGGGGATATGGCTACACCTTC.

The chain links TRBV10-3 to TRBJ2-1; 9 nucleotides align to TRBD1. The V segment lost 6 bases and the J segment 7 bases; nucleotides outside the gene matches: 7. The CDR3 runs to 14 residues. Per the germline V gene, CDR1 is ENHRY and CDR2 is SYGVKD. The CDR3 is CAIRPGTGLNEQFF. The CDR3, as DNA: TGTGCCATCAGGCCGGGGACAGGGCTTAATGAGCAGTTCTTC.

A single count supports this clone. The rearrangement links TRBV5-3 to TRBJ1-1; 7 bases align to TRBD1. TRBV5-3 is identified as an open reading frame with a role that is uncertain. The CDR3 extends over 16 amino acids. The trim removed 0 bases at V and 1 base at J, leaving 6 bases unmatched. The CDR3 DNA follows: TGTGCCAGAAGCTTGGGCTACAGGGGAAGGAACACTGAAGCTTTCTTT. As protein: CARSLGYRGRNTEAFF.

The gene calls are TRBV6-1 and TRBJ1-2, with 9 bases identical to TRBD1. The V gene end was trimmed by 2 bases and the J gene end by 4 bases; junction bases not matched to a gene: 8. Germline assignment: CDR1 MNHNS and CDR2 SASEGT. This CDR3 has 16 residues. The CDR3 loop is CASSEQWDRVLYGYTF. For the CDR3, the DNA is TGTGCCAGCAGTGAACAATGGGACAGGGTTCTCTATGGCTACACCTTC.

This chain uses TRBV28 with TRBJ1-5, with 7 nucleotides matching TRBD1. V dropped 4 bases and J dropped 2; count of bases not matched to a gene: 11. This CDR3 contains 17 residues. CDR1 and CDR2 (germline): MDHEN, SYDVKM. In DNA, the CDR3 is TGTGCCAGCAGTTCCCTTCCGGGACAGAAGGGCAATCAGCCCCAGCATTTT. It specifies CASSSLPGQKGNQPQHF.

The chain combines TRBV18 with TRBJ1-2, with TRBD1 matching 10 bases. Germline V gives CDR1 KGHSH, CDR2 LQKENI. The trim removed 4 bases at V and 6 bases at J, leaving 2 bases unmatched. The CDR3 loop spans 13 amino acids. The CDR3 region has the DNA TGTGCCAGCTCACTGGACAGGGGGAATGGCTACACCTTC. Translated, it gives CASSLDRGNGYTF.

This sequence joins TRBV9 and TRBJ2-2, with TRBD1 matching over 7 bases. CDR3 length: 14 amino acids. Germline trimming cut 3 bases from V and 6 bases from J; bases unmatched to any gene: 5. Germline V gives CDR1 SGDLS, CDR2 YYNGEE. For the CDR3, the DNA is TGTGCCAGCAGCGCTTCGACAGGGCCCGGGGAGCTGTTTTTT. Its protein product is CASSASTGPGELFF.